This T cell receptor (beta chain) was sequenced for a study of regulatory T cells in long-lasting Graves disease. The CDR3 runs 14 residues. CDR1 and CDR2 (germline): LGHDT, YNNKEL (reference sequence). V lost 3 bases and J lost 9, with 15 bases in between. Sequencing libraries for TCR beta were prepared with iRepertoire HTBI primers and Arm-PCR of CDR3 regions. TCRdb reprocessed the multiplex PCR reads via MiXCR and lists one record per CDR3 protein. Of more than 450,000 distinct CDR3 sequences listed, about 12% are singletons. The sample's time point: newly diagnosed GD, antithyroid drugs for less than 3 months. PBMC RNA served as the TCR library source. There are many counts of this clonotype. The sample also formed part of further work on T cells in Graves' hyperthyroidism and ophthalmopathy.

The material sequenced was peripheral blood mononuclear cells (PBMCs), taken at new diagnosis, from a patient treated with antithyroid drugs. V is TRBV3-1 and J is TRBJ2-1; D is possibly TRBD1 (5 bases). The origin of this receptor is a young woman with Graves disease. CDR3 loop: CASSHLGRGVEQFF. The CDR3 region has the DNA TGTGCCAGCAGCCACCTAGGTAGGGGTGTTGAGCAGTTCTTC.